Described below is a single T cell receptor (beta chain) sequence and its context. This entry comes from a study of blood T cell repertoires in COVID-19. About the research overall: Acute and convalescent COVID-19 specimens originated in the United States, Italy and Spain. T cells, B-cell-depleted T cells, or PBMCs provided the cDNA or gDNA that served as material.

Per the original data handling: Counts of nucleated cells, estimated from reference gene primer amplification, were obtained. The protocol was immunoSEQ multiplex PCR, while the TCRdb copy is restricted to in-frame clones and leaves out a portion. V, J and clone size are taken as reported in that table, and D and trimming were inferred from the DNA itself. The top ten hold roughly 4.9% of the sample, which has over 200,000 clones, over 80% seen once. The clonotype was recovered from a human donor in a cohort sampled during active COVID-19. Sequences were obtained from peripheral blood.

The CDR3 loop reads CASSPRTGSYEQYF. The CDR3 coding sequence is TGTGCCAGCAGTCCCAGGACTGGGTCCTACGAGCAGTACTTC. This chain links TRBV27 with TRBJ2-7; possibly TRBD2 for D (5 bases). The V end lost 5 bases, the J end lost 1 base, and 12 bases lay between the germline ends. Germline CDR1 reads MNHEY; CDR2 reads SMNVEV (reference sequence). The CDR3 consists of 14 residues.